This T cell receptor (beta chain) came from a study of immune evolution from preneoplasia to lung adenocarcinoma (dated by TCRdb to 2020 to 2023). Study-level background: HLA loss of heterozygosity was seen in about 7%, 15% and 30% of AIS, MIA and ADC lesions, and in no AAH lesions. The study combined immune gene expression, TCR sequencing and multiplex immunofluorescence to profile immune contexture across lung adenocarcinoma precursors and invasive adenocarcinoma. Resected precursor lesions (AAH, AIS, MIA) and invasive adenocarcinomas were compared with paired morphologically normal lung tissue. The sample size depended on which specimens were available, not on a prior power calculation. The immune data were integrated with whole exome sequencing and methylation data from the same cohort of nodules. A total of under 60 patients with pulmonary nodules who underwent surgical resection were included in the overall cohort. TCR sequencing data were obtained from about 46 patients. The study reported that under 110 samples were used for TCR sequencing. POLYSOLVER was used to infer Class I HLA alleles from exome data, and LOHHLA was used to detect allele-specific HLA loss.

What the work shows at the level of the full study, not this receptor alone: Because all patients came from Japan and China, whether the findings apply to Western populations was uncertain. Normal lung had the highest top T cell clone frequencies, and these frequencies appeared to fall progressively from AAH through AIS, MIA and invasive adenocarcinoma. The findings were based on association rather than direct causation, and larger cohorts with long-term follow-up and longitudinal biopsies were deemed needed. Compared with EGFR-mutant or double wild-type lesions, KRAS-mutant nodules had the highest T cell clonality. Normal lung showed the highest clonality, whereas later-stage lesions appeared to have higher T cell density and diversity but lower clonality.

For this clone: Its antigen is unknown. Base-call qualities are not available, and no considerably larger clone is one nucleotide away.

Resection was performed on patients in Japan or China between about 2014 and 2017. Two lung cancer pathologists independently reviewed H&E slides to confirm the histologic diagnosis of every case. Premalignant or tumor cells were enriched for nucleic acid extraction by macro-dissection performed after pathologic assessment. FFPE tissue was used for DNA isolation with the AllPrep DNA/RNA FFPE Kit. The germline V gene (reference sequence) yields SEHNR for CDR1 and FQNEAQ for CDR2. Spanning cysteine to phenylalanine, the CDR3 consists of 12 amino acids. The sequence is cut down to CDR3 DNA, 36 bases in frame from base 1. The germline ends are 11 bases apart after V is trimmed by 5 bases and J by 6 bases. Using the immunoSEQ hsTCRbeta Kit, TCR beta CDR3 regions were sequenced from DNA. The study's processing was this. TCR sequencing data were analysed with the ImmunoSEQ Analyzer. T cell clonality was defined as 1 minus Pielou's evenness, as computed on productive rearrangements. The inverse Simpson index, applied to productive templates, was used to measure T cell diversity. T cell density was defined as TCR beta template counts normalized to usable DNA, with usable DNA estimated by amplifying and sequencing housekeeping genes. Two-sided Kruskal-Wallis tests were used to compare TCR metrics across histologic stages. In TCRdb, the immuneACCESS table is reduced to in-frame sequences with V and J assigned. These tables do not hold every clone; where another copy was compared, an unresolved V gene accounts for under half, and the others remain unexplained. V and J calls and clone size follow that table, whereas D and trimming were derived from the DNA. A total of several thousand clones appear in this sample, about three quarters of them only once. 5.5% to 6% of the sample is taken by the ten largest.

Sequencing was performed on FFPE invasive lung adenocarcinoma tissue. The sample's cell subset or site, from its label and the paper: frankly invasive lung adenocarcinoma (ADC). The chain is encoded by TRBV7-9 joined to TRBJ2-7; TRBD1 could be the D gene, as 5 bases match. The TCR sequence derives from a person in their fifties with lung adenocarcinoma. The base sequence is TGTGCCAGCAGCCGCCAGGGTGGCGAGCAGTACTTC. This yields the protein CASSRQGGEQYF.